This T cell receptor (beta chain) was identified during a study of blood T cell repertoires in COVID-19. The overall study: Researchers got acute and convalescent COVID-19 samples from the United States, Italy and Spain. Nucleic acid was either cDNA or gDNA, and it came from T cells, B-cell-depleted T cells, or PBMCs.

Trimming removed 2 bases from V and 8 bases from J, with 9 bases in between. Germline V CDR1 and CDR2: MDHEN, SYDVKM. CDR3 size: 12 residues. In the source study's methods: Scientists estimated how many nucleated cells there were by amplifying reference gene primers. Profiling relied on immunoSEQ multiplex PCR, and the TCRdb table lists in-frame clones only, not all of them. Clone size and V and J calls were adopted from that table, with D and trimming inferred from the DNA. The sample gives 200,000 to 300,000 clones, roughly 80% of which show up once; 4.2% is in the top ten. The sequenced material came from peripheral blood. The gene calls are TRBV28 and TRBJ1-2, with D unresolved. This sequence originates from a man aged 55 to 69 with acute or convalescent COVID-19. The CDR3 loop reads CASSLGQEGYTF. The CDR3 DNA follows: TGTGCCAGCAGTTTAGGGCAGGAAGGCTACACCTTC.